This record looks at one T cell receptor (beta chain) sequence and its context. Its specific antigen is unknown. No base quality values were provided; no much bigger clone lies one nucleotide off. The data belong to a study of blood T cell repertoires in COVID-19 (dated by TCRdb to about 2020). Regarding the complete study: Samples covering the acute and convalescent phases of COVID-19 were provided by collaborators in the United States, Italy and Spain. The material from the prospective study consisted of cDNA or gDNA derived from T cells, B-cell-depleted T cells, or PBMCs. Deeply sampled blood TCRbeta repertoires from subjects exposed to, actively infected with, or recovered from COVID-19 were included in the dataset. The repertoires were made available in a free public database intended to serve as a resource for research on the immune response to SARS-CoV-2. Samples were obtained from the ongoing ImmuneRACE study (first 160 participants) and from about 1,300 subjects provided by 6 global collaborators. A de-identified subject ID, COVID-19 status, age in years and sex were almost always included in the sample metadata. HLA class I and class II types, where available, came from metadata supplied by the sample provider rather than from assay-based typing.

V is trimmed back by 1 base and J by 6 bases, and the junction contains 7 bases that no gene match accounts for. The CDR3 contains 14 residues, cysteine and phenylalanine counted. Solely the CDR3 DNA is kept, with 42 bases framed from the first base. According to the germline V gene (reference sequence), CDR1 reads GTSNPN and CDR2 reads SVGIG. The immunoSEQ Assay, a bias-controlled multiplex PCR, was used to amplify TCRbeta CDR3 regions from genomic DNA. Processing in the source paper ran as follows. The number of nucleated cells in each sample was estimated from the amplification of reference gene primers within the assay. To quantify the absolute abundance of each unique TCRbeta CDR3 rearrangement, sequence reads were collapsed and filtered. For each sample, productive Simpson clonality was calculated as the square root of Simpson's diversity index across productive rearrangements. Drawn from immuneACCESS, this table holds only the in-frame rearrangements with V and J called that TCRdb kept. Clones are partly lost; checked studies trace under half to an unresolved V gene and leave the rest unexplained. V and J calls and clone size are copied from that table; D and trimming were computed from the DNA. Within this sample are 150,000 to 200,000 clones, with 86% of them counted one time only. In total, the top ten clones hold approximately 11% of the sample.

Paper-wide results and their limitations: The amount of clinical and demographic metadata varied by source and participant and was provided uncurated.

One collaborating source in Seattle enrolled patients while the patients were actively infected and followed the patients over time throughout the course of disease. The collaborating institutions used their own protocols to collect whole blood in K2EDTA tubes. For TCRbeta analysis, collaborators shipped samples in one of three forms: frozen whole blood, isolated PBMCs, or DNA extracted from either of those sample types. This clonotype was obtained from a woman aged 55-75 years with COVID-19, enrolled during active disease. The sequenced sample was peripheral blood. The chain is encoded by TRBV30 joined to TRBJ2-7; 9 bases in the junction line up with TRBD1. The CDR3 region reads CAWSAGTGYGEQYF. The sequence in DNA is TGTGCCTGGAGTGCCGGGACAGGGTATGGCGAGCAGTACTTC.